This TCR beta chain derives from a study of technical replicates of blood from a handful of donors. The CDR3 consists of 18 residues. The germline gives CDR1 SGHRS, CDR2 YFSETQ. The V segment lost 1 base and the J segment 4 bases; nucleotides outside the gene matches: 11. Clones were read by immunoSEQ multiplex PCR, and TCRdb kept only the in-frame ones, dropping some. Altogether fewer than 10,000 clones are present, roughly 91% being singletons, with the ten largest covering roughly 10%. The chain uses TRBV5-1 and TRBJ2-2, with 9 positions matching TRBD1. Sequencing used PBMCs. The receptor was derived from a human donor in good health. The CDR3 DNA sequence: TGCGCCAGCAGCTTGCTTGTACCGGGACAGGGAGGCACCGGGGAGCTGTTTTTT. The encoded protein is CASSLLVPGQGGTGELFF.